A single T cell receptor beta chain is shown here with its context. Antigen: not known. The method was immunoSEQ multiplex PCR; TCRdb's version includes in-frame clones alone and lacks a portion of them. This sample has some 200,000 clones, with roughly three quarters found just once. This sample is drawn from a study of cytotoxic CD8 clonotypes in ibrutinib-treated CLL. Looking at the study overall: For this cohort, patients were ten to twelve relapsed/refractory and roughly 14 treatment-naive, while roughly 17 were IGHV unmutated.

The CDR3 covers 14 residues. Looked up from germline, CDR1 is SGHRS and CDR2 is YFSETQ. V was pared by 2 bases and J by 0 bases, with 8 bases between. Study-level points and caveats: An increase in clonality occurred at ibrutinib response, followed by a return toward baseline at progression.

Sequencing was performed on PBMCs, taken after 12 months of ibrutinib treatment. The genes are TRBV5-1 and TRBJ1-2, with a possible D match to TRBD1 (6 bases). The sequence was collected from a human donor with chronic lymphocytic leukemia. As DNA, the CDR3 is TGCGCCAGCAGCTTAGGACAGTCTAACTATGGCTACACCTTC. Its protein product is CASSLGQSNYGYTF.